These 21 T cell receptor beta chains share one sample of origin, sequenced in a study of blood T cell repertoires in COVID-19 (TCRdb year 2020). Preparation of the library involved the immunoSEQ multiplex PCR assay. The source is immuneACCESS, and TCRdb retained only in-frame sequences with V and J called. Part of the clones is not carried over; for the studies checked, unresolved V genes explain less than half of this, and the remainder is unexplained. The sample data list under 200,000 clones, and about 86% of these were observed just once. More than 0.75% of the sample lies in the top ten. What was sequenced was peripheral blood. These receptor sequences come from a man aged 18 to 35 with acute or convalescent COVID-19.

The CDR3 nucleotides are TGTGCCAGCAGGGCCGGGACTGGAGGGGAGACCCAGTACTTC. Its translation: CASRAGTGGETQYF. The V and J genes are TRBV2 and TRBJ2-5; possible D gene TRBD2, 6 bases. The CDR3 is 14 amino acids. From germline, CDR1 is SNHLY and CDR2 FYNNEI. V was pared by 6 bases and J by 5 bases, with 16 bases between. Filled out from reference TRBV2 and TRBJ2-5, the complete variable domain reads EPEVTQTPSHQVTQMGQEVILRCVPISNHLYFYWYRQILGQKVEFLVSFYNNEISEKSEIFDDQFSVERPDGSNFTLKIRSTKLEDSAMYFCASRAGTGGETQYFGPGTRLLVL.

The CDR3 protein is CASSVGDSYGETQYF. Written as DNA, the CDR3 is TGTGCCAGCAGCGTGGGCGACAGCTATGGTGAGACCCAGTACTTC. This chain joins TRBV9 and TRBJ2-5, with D tentatively TRBD1 (5 bases). V shed 2 bases and J shed 5 bases, with 16 bases lying between them. Germline V gene lookup returns CDR1 SGDLS and CDR2 YYNGEE. This CDR3 is built from 15 residues.

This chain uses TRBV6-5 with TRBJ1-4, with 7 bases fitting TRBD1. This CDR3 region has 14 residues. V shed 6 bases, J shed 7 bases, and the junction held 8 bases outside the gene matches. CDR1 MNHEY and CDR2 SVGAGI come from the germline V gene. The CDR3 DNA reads TGTGCCAGCAGGCAAGGGGGCGCAAGTGAAAAACTGTTTTTT. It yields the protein CASRQGGASEKLFF.

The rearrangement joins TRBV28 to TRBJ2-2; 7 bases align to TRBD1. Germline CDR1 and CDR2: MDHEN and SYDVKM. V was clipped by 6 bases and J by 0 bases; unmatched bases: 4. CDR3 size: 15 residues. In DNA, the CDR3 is TGTGCCAGCAGGGCCACAGGGGCGAACACCGGGGAGCTGTTTTTT. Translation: CASRATGANTGELFF. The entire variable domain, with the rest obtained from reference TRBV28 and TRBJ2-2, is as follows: DVKVTQSSRYLVKRTGEKVFLECVQDMDHENMFWYRQDPGLGLRLIYFSYDVKMKEKGDIPEGYSVSREKKERFSLILESASTNQTSMYLCASRATGANTGELFFGEGSRLTVL.

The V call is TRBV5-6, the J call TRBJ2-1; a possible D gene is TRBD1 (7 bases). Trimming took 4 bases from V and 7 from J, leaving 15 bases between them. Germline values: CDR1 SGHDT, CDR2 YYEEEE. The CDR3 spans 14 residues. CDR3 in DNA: TGTGCCAGCAGCGCGGGACAGCTTCAGAATGAGCAGTTCTTC. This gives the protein CASSAGQLQNEQFF.

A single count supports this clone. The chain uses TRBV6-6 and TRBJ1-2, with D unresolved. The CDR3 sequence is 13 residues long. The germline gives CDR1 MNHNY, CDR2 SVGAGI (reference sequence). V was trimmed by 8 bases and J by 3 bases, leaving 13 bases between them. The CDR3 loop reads CASSGVVYYGYTF. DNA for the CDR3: TGTGCCAGCTCGGGAGTGGTATACTATGGCTACACCTTC.

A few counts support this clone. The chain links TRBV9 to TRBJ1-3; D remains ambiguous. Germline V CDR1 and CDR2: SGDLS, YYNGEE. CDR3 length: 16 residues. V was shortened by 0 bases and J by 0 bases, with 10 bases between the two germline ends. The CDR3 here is CASSVAEQFSGNTIYF. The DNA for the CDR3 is TGTGCCAGCAGCGTAGCTGAACAATTCTCTGGAAACACCATATATTTT.

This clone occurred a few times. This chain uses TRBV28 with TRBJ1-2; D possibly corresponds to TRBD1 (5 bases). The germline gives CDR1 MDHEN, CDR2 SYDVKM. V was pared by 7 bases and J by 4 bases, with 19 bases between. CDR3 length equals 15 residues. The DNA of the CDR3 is TGTGCCAGCACCTCATGGGGGGAGGAGAGCTATGGCTACACCTTC. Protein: CASTSWGEESYGYTF.

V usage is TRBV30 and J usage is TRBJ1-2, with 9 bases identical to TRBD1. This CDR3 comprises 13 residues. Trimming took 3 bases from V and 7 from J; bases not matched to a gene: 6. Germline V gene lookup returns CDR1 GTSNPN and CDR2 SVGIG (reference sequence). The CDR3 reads CAWRPGQGSGYTF. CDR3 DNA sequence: TGTGCCTGGAGACCGGGACAGGGCTCTGGCTACACCTTC.

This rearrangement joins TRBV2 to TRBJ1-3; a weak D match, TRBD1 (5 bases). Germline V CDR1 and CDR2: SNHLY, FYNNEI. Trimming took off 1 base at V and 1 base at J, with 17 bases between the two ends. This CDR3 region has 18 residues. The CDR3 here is CASSEGQKPFPSGNTIYF. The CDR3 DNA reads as TGTGCCAGCAGTGAAGGACAGAAACCGTTTCCTTCTGGAAACACCATATATTTT.

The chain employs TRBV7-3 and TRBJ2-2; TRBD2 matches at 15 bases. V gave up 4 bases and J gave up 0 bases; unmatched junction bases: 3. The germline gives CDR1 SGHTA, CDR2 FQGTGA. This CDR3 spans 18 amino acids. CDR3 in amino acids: CASSSGLAGGPNTGELFF. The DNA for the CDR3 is TGTGCCAGCAGCTCGGGACTAGCGGGGGGTCCGAACACCGGGGAGCTGTTTTTT.

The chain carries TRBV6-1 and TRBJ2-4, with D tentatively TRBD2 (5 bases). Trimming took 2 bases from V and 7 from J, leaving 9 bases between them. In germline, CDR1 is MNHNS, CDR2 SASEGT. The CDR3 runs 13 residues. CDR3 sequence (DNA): TGTGCCAGCAGTGAAATAGGAGGTAACATTCAGTACTTC. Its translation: CASSEIGGNIQYF.

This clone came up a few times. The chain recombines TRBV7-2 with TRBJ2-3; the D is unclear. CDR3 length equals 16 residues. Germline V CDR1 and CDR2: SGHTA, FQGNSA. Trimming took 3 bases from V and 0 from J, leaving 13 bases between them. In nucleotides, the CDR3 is TGTGCCAGCAGCTTGGGTCTAGGCGCCAGCACAGATACGCAGTATTTT. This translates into CASSLGLGASTDTQYF.

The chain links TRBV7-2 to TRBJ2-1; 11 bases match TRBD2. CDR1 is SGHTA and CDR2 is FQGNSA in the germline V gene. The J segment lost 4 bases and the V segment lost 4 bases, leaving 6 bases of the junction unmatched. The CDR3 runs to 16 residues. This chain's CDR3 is CASSYASGGRYNEQFF. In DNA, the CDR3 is TGTGCCAGCAGCTACGCTAGCGGGGGGCGTTACAATGAGCAGTTCTTC.

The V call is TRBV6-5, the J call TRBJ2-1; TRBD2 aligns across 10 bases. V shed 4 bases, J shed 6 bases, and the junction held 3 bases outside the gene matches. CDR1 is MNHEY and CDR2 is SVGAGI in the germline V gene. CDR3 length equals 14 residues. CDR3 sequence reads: CASSWSGGANEQFF. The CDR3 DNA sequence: TGTGCCAGCAGTTGGAGCGGGGGGGCCAATGAGCAGTTCTTC.

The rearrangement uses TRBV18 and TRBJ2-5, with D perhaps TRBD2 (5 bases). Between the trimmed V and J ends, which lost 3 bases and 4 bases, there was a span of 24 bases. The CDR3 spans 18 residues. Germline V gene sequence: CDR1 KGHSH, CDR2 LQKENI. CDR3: CASSPRSPGIASPETQYF. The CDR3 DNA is TGTGCCAGCTCACCGAGGAGCCCGGGCATAGCGTCCCCAGAGACCCAGTACTTC.

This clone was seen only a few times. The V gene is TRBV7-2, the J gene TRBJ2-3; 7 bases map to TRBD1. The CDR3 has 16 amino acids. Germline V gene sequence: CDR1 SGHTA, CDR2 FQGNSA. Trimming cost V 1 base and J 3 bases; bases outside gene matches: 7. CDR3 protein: CASSLGVQTGTDTQYF. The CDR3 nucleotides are TGTGCCAGCAGCTTAGGGGTCCAGACAGGGACAGATACGCAGTATTTT.

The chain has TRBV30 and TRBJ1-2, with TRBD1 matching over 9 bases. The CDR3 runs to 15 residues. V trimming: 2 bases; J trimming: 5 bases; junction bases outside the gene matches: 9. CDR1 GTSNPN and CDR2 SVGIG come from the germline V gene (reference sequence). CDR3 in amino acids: CAWSNWGTGNYGYTF. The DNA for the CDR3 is TGTGCCTGGAGTAATTGGGGGACAGGGAATTATGGCTACACCTTC. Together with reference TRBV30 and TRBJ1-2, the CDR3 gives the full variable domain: SQTIHQWPATLVQPVGSPLSLECTVEGTSNPNLYWYRQAAGRGLQLLFYSVGIGQISSEVPQNLSASRPQDRQFILSSKKLLLSDSGFYLCAWSNWGTGNYGYTFGSGTRLTVV.

The CDR3: CASSQASGGENEQFF. The CDR3, as DNA: TGTGCCAGCAGCCAAGCTAGCGGGGGGGAAAATGAGCAGTTCTTC. The V call is TRBV3-1 (or the pseudogene TRBV3-2), the J call TRBJ2-1; 12 nucleotides align to TRBD2. Germline lookup yields CDR1 LGHDT and CDR2 YNNKEL (reference sequence). The length of the CDR3 is 15 residues. V dropped 1 base and J dropped 7; count of bases not matched to a gene: 2.

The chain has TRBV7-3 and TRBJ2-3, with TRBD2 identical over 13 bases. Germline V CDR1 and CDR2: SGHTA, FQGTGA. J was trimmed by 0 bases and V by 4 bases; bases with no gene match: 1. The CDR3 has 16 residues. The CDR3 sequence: CASSSGLAGSTDTQYF. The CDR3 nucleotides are TGTGCCAGCAGCTCGGGACTAGCGGGGAGCACAGATACGCAGTATTTT.

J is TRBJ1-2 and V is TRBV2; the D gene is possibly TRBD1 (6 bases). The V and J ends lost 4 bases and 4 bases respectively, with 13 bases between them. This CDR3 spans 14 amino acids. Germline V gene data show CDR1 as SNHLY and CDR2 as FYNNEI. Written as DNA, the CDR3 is TGTGCCAGCAGTGTACGGGGGGCGGTCTATGGCTACACCTTC. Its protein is CASSVRGAVYGYTF.